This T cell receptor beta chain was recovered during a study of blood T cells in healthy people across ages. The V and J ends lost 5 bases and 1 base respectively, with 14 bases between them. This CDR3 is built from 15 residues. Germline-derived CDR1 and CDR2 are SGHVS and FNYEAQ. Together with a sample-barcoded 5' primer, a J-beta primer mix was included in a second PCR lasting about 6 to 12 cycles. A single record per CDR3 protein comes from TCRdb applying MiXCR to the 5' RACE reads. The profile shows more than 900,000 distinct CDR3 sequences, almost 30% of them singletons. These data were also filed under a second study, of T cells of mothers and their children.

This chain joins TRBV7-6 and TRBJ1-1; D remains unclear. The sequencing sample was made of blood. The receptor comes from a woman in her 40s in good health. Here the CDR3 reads CASSGGPGSNTEAFF. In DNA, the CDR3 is TGTGCCAGCAGCGGCGGTCCGGGATCGAACACTGAAGCTTTCTTT. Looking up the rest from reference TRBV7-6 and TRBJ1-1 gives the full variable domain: GAGVSQSPRYKVTKRGQDVALRCDPISGHVSLYWYRQALGQGPEFLTYFNYEAQQDKSGLPNDRFSAERPEGSISTLTIQRTEQRDSAMYRCASSGGPGSNTEAFFGQGTRLTVV.